The 10 T cell receptor beta chains reported below all come from one sample, sequenced in a study of T cell responses to AZD1222 COVID-19 vaccine. Sequencing used immunoSEQ multiplex PCR; TCRdb keeps in-frame clones, though not all of them. The sample records about 150,000 clones, approximately 92% being singletons. The sequencing used peripheral blood, collected on day 0 of AZD1222 vaccination. All receptors come from an adult in good health.

The CDR3 sequence is CASSMGDRGLSGYEQYF. The CDR3 bases are TGTGCCAGTAGTATGGGGGACAGGGGATTATCGGGCTACGAGCAGTACTTC. V is TRBV19 and J is TRBJ2-7; 10 bases match TRBD1. The CDR3 extends over 17 amino acids. CDR1 and CDR2 from the germline V gene are LNHDA and SQIVND (reference sequence). V was pared by 3 bases and J by 3 bases, with 11 bases of the junction left unmatched.

V usage is TRBV11-2 and J usage is TRBJ2-2; 8 positions agree with TRBD1. This CDR3 comprises 15 residues. V lost 1 base and J lost 4; bases outside the gene matches: 2. Germline V gives CDR1 SGHAT, CDR2 FQNNGV. Here the CDR3 reads CASSLGQGSTGELFF. The CDR3, as DNA: TGTGCCAGCAGCTTAGGACAGGGGAGCACCGGGGAGCTGTTTTTT. The full variable domain, in which reference TRBV11-2 and TRBJ2-2 provide the parts outside the CDR3, is EAGVAQSPRYKIIEKRQSVAFWCNPISGHATLYWYQQILGQGPKLLIQFQNNGVVDDSQLPKDRFSAERLKGVDSTLKIQPAKLEDSAVYLCASSLGQGSTGELFFGEGSRLTVL.

This CDR3 is CASSLSSQGGTEAFF. The CDR3 nucleotides are TGTGCCAGCAGTTTGAGTTCCCAGGGGGGAACTGAAGCTTTCTTT. V is TRBV27 and J is TRBJ1-1; the match to TRBD1 covers 7 bases. This CDR3 spans 15 amino acids. V lost 3 bases, J lost 5 bases, and 9 bases stayed unmatched. CDR1 and CDR2 (germline): MNHEY, SMNVEV (reference sequence).

The V and J genes are TRBV19 and TRBJ2-5; TRBD1 matches at 8 bases. The germline gives CDR1 LNHDA, CDR2 SQIVND (reference sequence). J was trimmed by 4 bases and V by 1 base; bases with no gene match: 5. This CDR3 comprises 15 residues. CDR3 region: CASSIVQTGVETQYF. DNA of the CDR3: TGTGCCAGTAGTATAGTACAGACAGGGGTAGAGACCCAGTACTTC.

This rearrangement joins TRBV11-3 to TRBJ2-1, with 15 bases lining up with TRBD2. From germline, CDR1 is SGHNT and CDR2 YENEEA. This CDR3 is 18 amino acids long. Trimming at V came to 5 bases and at J to 7 bases, leaving 12 bases not matched to a gene. CDR3 sequence reads: CASSNPPGLAGGWNEQFF. The CDR3 nucleotides are TGTGCCAGCAGCAATCCCCCGGGACTAGCGGGAGGATGGAATGAGCAGTTCTTC.

The V call is TRBV7-2, the J call TRBJ1-2; no firm D call. Germline CDR1 reads SGHTA; CDR2 reads FQGNSA. CDR3 length equals 13 residues. Trimming stripped 1 base from V and 7 bases from J, with 10 bases between. The CDR3 nucleotides read TGTGCCAGCAGCTTAGGCGGGGATGGTGGCTACACCTTC. Its translation is CASSLGGDGGYTF.

V gene TRBV5-6 combines with J gene TRBJ1-2; D remains ambiguous. The CDR3 is 12 residues long. Germline V CDR1 and CDR2: SGHDT, YYEEEE. Trimming cost V 4 bases and J 8 bases, with 12 bases left between them. The CDR3 DNA reads TGTGCCAGCAGCCGGTCCGCACGAGGCTACACCTTC. It translates to CASSRSARGYTF.

The chain combines TRBV6-1 with TRBJ1-3; no clear D gene. V was pared by 3 bases and J by 7 bases, with 4 bases between. The V gene's germline CDR1 is MNHNS and CDR2 SASEGT. CDR3 length: 11 residues. This CDR3 is CASSDQNTIYF. CDR3 in DNA: TGTGCCAGCAGTGACCAGAACACCATATATTTT.

CDR3 loop: CASSQTSTSGGAGTGELFF. CDR3 in DNA: TGCGCCAGCAGCCAGACCTCGACTAGCGGGGGGGCTGGCACCGGGGAGCTGTTTTTT. The chain has TRBV5-1 and TRBJ2-2; 14 bases fit TRBD2. Germline assignment: CDR1 SGHRS and CDR2 YFSETQ. The CDR3 is 19 residues long. With V trimmed by 4 bases and J by 4 bases, 12 bases remained unmatched.

This CDR3 reads CASSQAGQYNSPLHF. For the CDR3, the DNA is TGCGCCAGCAGCCAAGCGGGACAGTATAATTCACCCCTCCACTTT. The chain combines TRBV4-1 with TRBJ1-6, with 7 bases aligning to TRBD1. V lost 1 base to trimming and J lost 4 bases; unmatched junction nucleotides: 1. The CDR3 has 15 residues. The germline V gene has CDR1 MGHRA and CDR2 YSYEKL.